This T cell receptor (beta chain) was profiled in a study of cytomegalovirus exposure and HLA in healthy donors. Regarding the study as a whole: Analyzed later, association rates of TCRs varied across HLA loci, with DRB1 most and HLA-C fewest. Per published reports, the classifier diagnosed cytomegalovirus status with high specificity and sensitivity. Per a later analysis, HLA-associated TCR beta chains showed more clonal expansion than other, equally common TCR beta chains.

Primers included in the PCR were 60 Vbeta and 13 Jbeta primers. Clones were read by immunoSEQ multiplex PCR, and TCRdb kept only the in-frame ones, dropping some. The sample gives roughly 200,000 clones, around three quarters of which show up once; approximately 1.8% is in the top ten. Germline CDR1 and CDR2: MNHNS and SASEGT. The V and J ends lost 6 bases and 8 bases, in that order; junction bases with no gene match: 12. The CDR3 consists of 14 residues. This clone was seen more than once but under ten times. What it binds is not known. The TCR originated in a woman aged 25 to 39 in good health and CMV-seronegative. This chain joins TRBV6-1 and TRBJ1-2, with TRBD1 identical over 7 bases. The sample was PBMCs. The CDR3 protein is CASSYYRGAEGYTF. In DNA, the CDR3 is TGTGCCAGCAGCTACTACAGGGGAGCGGAAGGCTACACCTTC.